A single sample gave rise to the 14 T cell receptor beta chains below, sequenced in a study of blood T cells in healthy people across ages. Next came a second PCR, run for about 6 to 12 cycles, which used a sample-barcoded 5' primer along with a J-beta primer mix. TCRdb analysed the 5' RACE reads with MiXCR anew, one entry per CDR3 protein. The sample has hundreds of thousands of distinct CDR3 sequences; approximately 25% are singletons. These data are also associated with another study on T cells of mothers and their children.

Specimen: blood. Every receptor here comes from a boy aged 5 to 17 in good health.

V usage is TRBV10-3 and J usage is TRBJ2-5; 7 bases fit TRBD1. Looked up from germline, CDR1 is ENHRY and CDR2 is SYGVKD. The CDR3 consists of 17 residues. The junction had 8 bases not matched to a gene; V was cut back by 0 bases and J by 1 base. CDR3 amino acids: CAISESTGLVAQETQYF. In nucleotides, the CDR3 is TGTGCCATCAGTGAGTCGACAGGGCTCGTGGCCCAAGAGACCCAGTACTTC.

This clonotype came up a few times. The rearrangement joins TRBV20-1 to TRBJ2-5; D unclear. Deletions cut 5 bases from V and 1 base from J, with 8 bases between. CDR3 length equals 12 residues. Germline V gene data show CDR1 as DFQATT and CDR2 as SNEGSKA (reference sequence). As DNA, the CDR3 is TGCAGTGCTGCTCCAATCCAAGAGACCCAGTACTTC. Translating it yields CSAAPIQETQYF.

The chain employs TRBV15 and TRBJ2-1, with 8 positions matching TRBD2. CDR1 and CDR2 (germline): LNHNV, YYDKDF (reference sequence). V gave up 0 bases and J gave up 4 bases; unmatched junction bases: 2. The CDR3 totals 15 residues. This CDR3 is CATSRDLAGYNEQFF. The CDR3 region has the DNA TGTGCCACCAGCAGAGATTTAGCGGGGTACAATGAGCAGTTCTTC.

This clonotype was counted a few times. CDR3 DNA: TGCAGCGTCTTCGGACAGGGCGAGGAAAACATTCAGTACTTC. Translation: CSVFGQGEENIQYF. This rearrangement joins TRBV29-1 to TRBJ2-4, with TRBD1 matching over 8 bases. J was trimmed by 5 bases and V by 6 bases; bases with no gene match: 9. Looked up from germline, CDR1 is SQVTM and CDR2 is ANQGSEA. This CDR3 contains 14 residues.

The chain carries TRBV4-2 and TRBJ2-1; D might be TRBD2 (6 bases). Looked up from germline, CDR1 is LGHNA and CDR2 is YNFKEQ. V lost 0 bases, J lost 2 bases, and 14 bases lay in between. This CDR3 spans 17 amino acids. CDR3 nucleotide sequence: TGTGCCAGCAGCCAAGAGGACTTTGGCGGGGCCTACAATGAGCAGTTCTTC. As protein: CASSQEDFGGAYNEQFF.

The chain links TRBV7-8 to TRBJ2-5; 11 nucleotides line up with TRBD2. The DNA matches TRBJ2-7 better at its end, which makes the J call doubtful. This CDR3 is built from 16 residues. Germline CDR1 is SGHVS and CDR2 is FQNEAQ. This CDR3 reads CASSFGPLAGAYEQYF. The CDR3, as DNA: TGTGCCAGCAGCTTCGGCCCACTAGCGGGGGCGTACGAGCAGTACTTC.

The rearrangement joins TRBV4-2 to TRBJ2-3; perhaps TRBD1 as D (6 bases). Trimming cost V 3 bases and J 4 bases, with 11 bases left between them. The CDR3 has 14 amino acids. CDR1 and CDR2 from the germline V gene are LGHNA and YNFKEQ. The CDR3, as DNA: TGTGCCAGCAGCCAGGGGGCCCTTTCAGATACGCAGTATTTT. This codes for CASSQGALSDTQYF.

This clonotype was recorded once. The J gene is TRBJ2-5, the V gene TRBV12-3 or TRBV12-4; D not resolved. The assigned J gene may be wrong: the sequence end matches TRBJ2-7 better. The length of the CDR3 is 13 residues. The CDR3 is CASSRKGIDEQYF. CDR3 DNA: TGTGCCAGCAGTAGAAAGGGAATAGACGAGCAGTACTTC.

The CDR3 DNA reads as TGTGCCAGCAGCTTCTCCGCAAATACGCAGTATTTT. It is translated as CASSFSANTQYF. The rearrangement uses TRBV7-2 and TRBJ2-3, with no clear D. Germline V lookup: CDR1 SGHTA, CDR2 FQGNSA. The CDR3 is made up of 12 amino acids. Trimming left V 3 bases short and J 7 bases short, with 8 bases between.

The chain couples TRBV6-2 or TRBV6-3 to TRBJ2-7; D gene unclear. V was cut by 2 bases and J by 1 base, with 6 bases left in between. The CDR3 is 13 residues long. CDR1 and CDR2 from the germline V gene are MNHEY and SVGEGT. The CDR3 reads CASSYGESYEQYF. The CDR3 nucleotides are TGTGCCAGCAGTTACGGGGAATCCTACGAGCAGTACTTC.

This clonotype showed up just a few times. The chain links TRBV7-2 to TRBJ2-5; TRBD2 agrees at 8 bases. The J call may be faulty, since TRBJ2-7 better matches the DNA end. Germline V gene sequence: CDR1 SGHTA, CDR2 FQGNSA. The CDR3 is made up of 15 amino acids. The CDR3: CASSLLTSGFYEQYF. The CDR3 coding sequence is TGTGCCAGCAGCTTATTAACTAGCGGATTCTACGAGCAGTACTTC.

The genes are TRBV7-9 and TRBJ1-2; the D is unclear. This CDR3 contains 12 residues. Trimming took off 3 bases at V and 7 bases at J, with 9 bases between the two ends. Germline V gene data show CDR1 as SEHNR and CDR2 as FQNEAQ (reference sequence). Here the CDR3 DNA reads TGTGCCAGCAGCTTTGGTTCTAGTGGCTACACCTTC. It encodes CASSFGSSGYTF.

This chain connects TRBV12-3 or TRBV12-4 to TRBJ2-5, with D unresolved. The CDR3 contains 15 residues. The ends were cut back, 6 bases at V and 4 bases at J, with 18 bases in the middle. CDR3 DNA sequence: TGTGCCAGCAGCCCCCCCGGGCAGCTCGGAGAGACCCAGTACTTC. It encodes CASSPPGQLGETQYF.

In this sample, this clonotype turned up a few times. The V gene is TRBV27, the J gene TRBJ1-1; the D gene is possibly TRBD1 (5 bases). Trimming took 7 bases from V and 8 from J, leaving 26 bases between them. Germline CDR1 reads MNHEY; CDR2 reads SMNVEV (reference sequence). This CDR3 has 16 residues. As DNA, the CDR3 is TGTGCCAGCATCCCTCATGCCGGGGCTTCCACCCAAGAAGCTTTCTTT. It is translated as CASIPHAGASTQEAFF.